A selection of T cell receptor beta chains follows, all from one sample in a study of blood T cell repertoires in COVID-19. Produced via immunoSEQ multiplex PCR; TCRdb's table is partial and in-frame only. This table has approximately 15,000 clones, roughly 84% appearing once. Input material: peripheral blood. These receptors all come from a man aged 50 to 60 with active COVID-19. Both conserved end residues are part of each CDR3. Fields, in order: CDR3 length, J gene, clone size, D gene, V gene, CDR3 DNA, CDR3 protein. A D gene is named only where the DNA matches it firmly. Clone size is not always given. Where it is, it says once, few, many or a class for expanded clones.

CDR3 length: 17; J gene: TRBJ2-1; clone size: NA; D gene: TRBD2; V gene: TRBV30; CDR3 DNA: TGTGCCTGGAGCGGCGGGGCTAGCGGGAGGGCTTACAATGAGCAGTTCTTC; CDR3 protein: CAWSGGASGRAYNEQFF
CDR3 length: 14; J gene: TRBJ1-1; clone size: NA; D gene: TRBD1; V gene: TRBV27; CDR3 DNA: TGTGCCAGCAGTTTAACGACAGGGATCACTGAAGCTTTCTTT; CDR3 protein: CASSLTTGITEAFF
CDR3 length: 15; J gene: TRBJ2-3; clone size: NA; D gene: TRBD2; V gene: TRBV15; CDR3 DNA: TGTGCCACCAGCAGAACAGGACTAGCCCCGGCTGCGCAGTATTTT; CDR3 protein: CATSRTGLAPAAQYF
CDR3 length: 14; J gene: TRBJ2-7; clone size: few; D gene: TRBD2; V gene: TRBV11-2; CDR3 DNA: TGTGCCAGCTCAGTACTAGCGGGAGTCTACGAGCAGTACTTC; CDR3 protein: CASSVLAGVYEQYF
CDR3 length: 12; J gene: TRBJ2-2; clone size: NA; D gene: NA; V gene: TRBV2; CDR3 DNA: TGTGCCAGCAGTGTTGAGCCCGGGGAGCTGTTTTTT; CDR3 protein: CASSVEPGELFF
CDR3 length: 15; J gene: TRBJ2-6; clone size: NA; D gene: NA; V gene: TRBV10-1; CDR3 DNA: TGCGCCAGCAGTGAGGGCTTCTCTGGGGCCAACGTCCTGACTTTC; CDR3 protein: CASSEGFSGANVLTF
CDR3 length: 16; J gene: TRBJ2-7; clone size: NA; D gene: TRBD1; V gene: TRBV28; CDR3 DNA: TGTGCCAGCAGTTTATCCTATGGACAGGGGGCTGGCGAGCAGTACTTC; CDR3 protein: CASSLSYGQGAGEQYF
CDR3 length: 16; J gene: TRBJ2-7; clone size: NA; D gene: TRBD2; V gene: TRBV4-1; CDR3 DNA: TGCGCCAGCAGCCAAGAATGGTTGGCTAGCGGCTACGAGCAGTACTTC; CDR3 protein: CASSQEWLASGYEQYF
CDR3 length: 14; J gene: TRBJ2-7; clone size: NA; D gene: TRBD1; V gene: TRBV6-5; CDR3 DNA: TGTGCCAGCACCCTACAGGGGCTAGCCTACGAGCAGTACTTC; CDR3 protein: CASTLQGLAYEQYF
CDR3 length: 18; J gene: TRBJ2-1; clone size: NA; D gene: NA; V gene: TRBV7-8; CDR3 DNA: TGTGCCAGCAGCTTAGGAGGAGGACTACTTGGATCCTACAATGAGCAGTTCTTC; CDR3 protein: CASSLGGGLLGSYNEQFF
CDR3 length: 14; J gene: TRBJ2-1; clone size: few; D gene: TRBD1; V gene: TRBV19; CDR3 DNA: TGTGCCAGTAGCCGGGACAGGGAAAGCAATGAGCAGTTCTTC; CDR3 protein: CASSRDRESNEQFF
CDR3 length: 15; J gene: TRBJ1-3; clone size: NA; D gene: NA; V gene: TRBV5-6; CDR3 DNA: TGTGCCAGCAGCTACGCCACCGCGGCTGGAAACACCATATATTTT; CDR3 protein: CASSYATAAGNTIYF
CDR3 length: 14; J gene: TRBJ1-3; clone size: few; D gene: NA; V gene: TRBV9; CDR3 DNA: TGTGCCAGCACCGGGGGTATTTCGGGAAACACCATATATTTT; CDR3 protein: CASTGGISGNTIYF
CDR3 length: 15; J gene: TRBJ1-2; clone size: NA; D gene: NA; V gene: TRBV2; CDR3 DNA: TGTGCCAGCAGTGAAGGATCAGGAATGTCCTATGGCTACACCTTC; CDR3 protein: CASSEGSGMSYGYTF
CDR3 length: 12; J gene: TRBJ1-5; clone size: NA; D gene: NA; V gene: TRBV3-1/TRBV3-2; CDR3 DNA: TGTGCCAGCAAAGGAGAAAATCAGCCCCAGCATTTT; CDR3 protein: CASKGENQPQHF
CDR3 length: 16; J gene: TRBJ2-3; clone size: NA; D gene: NA; V gene: TRBV6-6; CDR3 DNA: TGTGCCAGCAGTTGGGCCCCCCAAATTGGCACAGATACGCAGTATTTT; CDR3 protein: CASSWAPQIGTDTQYF
CDR3 length: 13; J gene: TRBJ2-7; clone size: NA; D gene: NA; V gene: TRBV7-8; CDR3 DNA: TGTGCCAGCAGCTTAGACGCGGGCTACGAGCAGTACTTC; CDR3 protein: CASSLDAGYEQYF
CDR3 length: 15; J gene: TRBJ2-7; clone size: NA; D gene: TRBD1; V gene: TRBV2; CDR3 DNA: TGTGCCAGCAGTGAAGCGGGACAGGCTACCTACGAGCAGTACTTC; CDR3 protein: CASSEAGQATYEQYF
CDR3 length: 16; J gene: TRBJ2-1; clone size: NA; D gene: NA; V gene: TRBV4-1; CDR3 DNA: TGCGCCAGCAGCCAATTGAAAGGCAGGGATTACAATGAGCAGTTCTTC; CDR3 protein: CASSQLKGRDYNEQFF
CDR3 length: 13; J gene: TRBJ2-7; clone size: once; D gene: NA; V gene: TRBV7-2; CDR3 DNA: TGTGCCAGCAGCCAAGGGGCCTCCTACGAGCAGTACTTC; CDR3 protein: CASSQGASYEQYF
CDR3 length: 16; J gene: TRBJ1-2; clone size: NA; D gene: TRBD1; V gene: TRBV6-6; CDR3 DNA: TGTGCCAGCAGTTACTCGGGACAGGGCGACGTCTATGGCTACACCTTC; CDR3 protein: CASSYSGQGDVYGYTF
CDR3 length: 13; J gene: TRBJ2-1; clone size: NA; D gene: NA; V gene: TRBV19; CDR3 DNA: TGTGCCAGTCTCCGACAGGATCTCAATGAGCAGTTCTTC; CDR3 protein: CASLRQDLNEQFF
CDR3 length: 17; J gene: TRBJ2-3; clone size: NA; D gene: NA; V gene: TRBV4-1; CDR3 DNA: TGCGCCAGCAGCCAAGTTCCACAGGGATGGGACTACGGTACGCAGTATTTT; CDR3 protein: CASSQVPQGWDYGTQYF
CDR3 length: 13; J gene: TRBJ2-7; clone size: NA; D gene: NA; V gene: TRBV7-9; CDR3 DNA: TGTGCCAGCAGCTTAGTAGGCGGCTACGAGCAGTACTTC; CDR3 protein: CASSLVGGYEQYF
CDR3 length: 15; J gene: TRBJ1-5; clone size: NA; D gene: TRBD1; V gene: TRBV30; CDR3 DNA: TGTGCCTGGAGTGATTTAGGGGGCGAACGGCAGCCCCAGCATTTT; CDR3 protein: CAWSDLGGERQPQHF